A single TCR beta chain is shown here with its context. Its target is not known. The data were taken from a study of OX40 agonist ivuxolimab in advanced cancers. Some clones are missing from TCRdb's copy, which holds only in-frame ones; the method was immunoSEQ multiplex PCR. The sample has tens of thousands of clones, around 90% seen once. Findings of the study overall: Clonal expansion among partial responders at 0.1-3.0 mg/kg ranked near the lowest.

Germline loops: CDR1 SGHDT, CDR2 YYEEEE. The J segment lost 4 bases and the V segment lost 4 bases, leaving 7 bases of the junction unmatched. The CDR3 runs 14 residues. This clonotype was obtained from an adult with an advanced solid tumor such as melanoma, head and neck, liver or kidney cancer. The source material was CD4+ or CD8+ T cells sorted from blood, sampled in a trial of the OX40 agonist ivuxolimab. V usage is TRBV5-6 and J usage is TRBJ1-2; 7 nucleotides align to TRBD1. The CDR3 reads CASSPGTASYGYTF. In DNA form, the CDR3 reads TGTGCCAGCAGCCCCGGGACAGCCTCCTATGGCTACACCTTC. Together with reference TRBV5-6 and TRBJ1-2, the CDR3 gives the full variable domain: DAGVTQSPTHLIKTRGQQVTLRCSPKSGHDTVSWYQQALGQGPQFIFQYYEEEERQRGNFPDRFSGHQFPNYSSELNVNALLLGDSALYLCASSPGTASYGYTFGSGTRLTVV.